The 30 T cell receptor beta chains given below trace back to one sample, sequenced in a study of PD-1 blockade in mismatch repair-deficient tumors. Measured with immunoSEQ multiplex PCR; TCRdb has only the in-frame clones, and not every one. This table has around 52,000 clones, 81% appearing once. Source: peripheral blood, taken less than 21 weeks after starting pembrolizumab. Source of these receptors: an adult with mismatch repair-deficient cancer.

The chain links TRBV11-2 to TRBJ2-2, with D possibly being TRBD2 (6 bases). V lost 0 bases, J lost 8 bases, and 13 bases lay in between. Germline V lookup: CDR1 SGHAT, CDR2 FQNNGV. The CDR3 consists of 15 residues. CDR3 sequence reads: CASSLDGTLVGELFF. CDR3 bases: TGTGCCAGCAGCTTAGACGGGACTCTAGTGGGGGAGCTGTTTTTT.

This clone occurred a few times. In nucleotides, the CDR3 is TGTGCCACTGGACAGAACTATGGCTACACCTTC. This encodes CATGQNYGYTF. The chain uses TRBV19 and TRBJ1-2, with TRBD1 as a possible D gene (6 bases). Trimming stripped 10 bases from V and 2 bases from J, with 8 bases between. Germline V gene lookup returns CDR1 LNHDA and CDR2 SQIVND (reference sequence). This CDR3 has 11 residues. Variable domain in full (rest from reference TRBV19 and TRBJ1-2): DGGITQSPKYLFRKEGQNVTLSCEQNLNHDAMYWYRQDPGQGLRLIYYSQIVNDFQKGDIAEGYSVSREKKESFPLTVTSAQKNPTAFYLCATGQNYGYTFGSGTRLTVV.

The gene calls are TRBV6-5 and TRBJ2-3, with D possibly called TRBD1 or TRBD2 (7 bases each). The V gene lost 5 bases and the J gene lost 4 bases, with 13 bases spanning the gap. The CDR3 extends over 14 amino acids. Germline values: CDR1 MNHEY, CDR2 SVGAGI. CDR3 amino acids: CASSARGRADTQYF. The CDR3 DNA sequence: TGTGCCAGCAGTGCCAGGGGGAGGGCAGATACGCAGTATTTT.

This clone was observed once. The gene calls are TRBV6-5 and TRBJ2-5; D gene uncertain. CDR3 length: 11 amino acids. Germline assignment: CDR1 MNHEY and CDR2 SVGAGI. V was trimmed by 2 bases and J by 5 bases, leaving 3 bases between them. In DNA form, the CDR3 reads TGTGCCAGCAGTTACGCGGAGACCCAGTACTTC. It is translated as CASSYAETQYF.

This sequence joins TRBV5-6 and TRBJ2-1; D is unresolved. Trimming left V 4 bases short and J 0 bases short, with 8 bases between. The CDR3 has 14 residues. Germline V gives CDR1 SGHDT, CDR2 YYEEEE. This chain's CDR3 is CASSPLSSYNEQFF. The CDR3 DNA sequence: TGTGCCAGCAGCCCACTTAGCTCCTACAATGAGCAGTTCTTC.

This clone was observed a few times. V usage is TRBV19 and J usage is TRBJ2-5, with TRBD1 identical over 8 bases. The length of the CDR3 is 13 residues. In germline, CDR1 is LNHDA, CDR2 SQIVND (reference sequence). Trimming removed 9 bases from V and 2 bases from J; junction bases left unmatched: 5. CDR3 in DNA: TGTGCCAGCGCAGGGGGCGGACAAGAGACCCAGTACTTC. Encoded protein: CASAGGGQETQYF.

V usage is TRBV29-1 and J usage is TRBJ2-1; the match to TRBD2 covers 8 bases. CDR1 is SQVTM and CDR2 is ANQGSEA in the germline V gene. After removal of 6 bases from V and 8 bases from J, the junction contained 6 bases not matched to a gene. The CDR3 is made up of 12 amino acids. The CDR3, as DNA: TGCAGCGTGCTGCGGGAGGTGTATGAGCAGTTCTTC. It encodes CSVLREVYEQFF.

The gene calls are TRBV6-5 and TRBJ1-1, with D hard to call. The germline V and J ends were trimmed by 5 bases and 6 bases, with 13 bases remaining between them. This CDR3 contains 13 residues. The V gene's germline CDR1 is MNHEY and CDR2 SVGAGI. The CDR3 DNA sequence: TGTGCCAGCAGTATATCGACGGGCGCTGAAGCTTTCTTT. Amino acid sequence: CASSISTGAEAFF.

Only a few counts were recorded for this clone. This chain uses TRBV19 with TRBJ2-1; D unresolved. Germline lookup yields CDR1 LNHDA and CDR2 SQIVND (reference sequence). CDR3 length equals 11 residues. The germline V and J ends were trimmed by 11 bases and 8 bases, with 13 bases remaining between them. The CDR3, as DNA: TGTGCCCCCCCCGCGTACGATGAGCAGTTCTTC. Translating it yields CAPPAYDEQFF.

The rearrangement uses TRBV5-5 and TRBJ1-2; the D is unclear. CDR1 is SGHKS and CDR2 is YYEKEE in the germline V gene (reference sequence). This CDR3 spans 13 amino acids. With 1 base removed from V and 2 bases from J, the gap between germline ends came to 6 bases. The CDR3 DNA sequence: TGTGCCAGCAGCTTGTACAAGAACTATGGCTACACCTTC. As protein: CASSLYKNYGYTF.

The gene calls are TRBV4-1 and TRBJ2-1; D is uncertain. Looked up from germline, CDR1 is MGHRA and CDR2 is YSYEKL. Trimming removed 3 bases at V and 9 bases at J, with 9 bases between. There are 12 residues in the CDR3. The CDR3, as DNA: TGCGCCAGCAGCCATGATACAAGTGAGCAGTTCTTC. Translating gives CASSHDTSEQFF.

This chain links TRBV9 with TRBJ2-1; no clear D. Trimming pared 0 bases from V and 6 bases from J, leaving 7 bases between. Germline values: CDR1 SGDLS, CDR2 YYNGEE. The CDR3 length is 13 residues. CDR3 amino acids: CASSVGYPNEQFF. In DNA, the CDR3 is TGTGCCAGCAGCGTAGGGTACCCCAATGAGCAGTTCTTC.

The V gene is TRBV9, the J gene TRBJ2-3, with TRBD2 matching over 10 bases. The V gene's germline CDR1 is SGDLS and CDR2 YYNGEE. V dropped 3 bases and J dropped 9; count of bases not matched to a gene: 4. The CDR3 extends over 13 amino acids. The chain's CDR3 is CASSGTSGMTQYF. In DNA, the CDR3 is TGTGCCAGCAGCGGCACTAGCGGGATGACGCAGTATTTT.

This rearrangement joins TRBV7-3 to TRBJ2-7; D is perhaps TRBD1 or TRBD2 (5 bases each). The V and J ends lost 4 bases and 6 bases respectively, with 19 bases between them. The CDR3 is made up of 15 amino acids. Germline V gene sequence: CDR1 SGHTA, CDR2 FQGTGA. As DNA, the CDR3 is TGTGCCAGCAGCTCCTCTCAGGGAGCATCCACCGAGCAGTACTTC. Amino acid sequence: CASSSSQGASTEQYF.

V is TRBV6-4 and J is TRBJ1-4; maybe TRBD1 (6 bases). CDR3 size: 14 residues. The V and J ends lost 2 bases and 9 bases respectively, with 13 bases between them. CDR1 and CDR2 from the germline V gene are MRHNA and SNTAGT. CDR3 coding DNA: TGTGCCAGCAGTGACGGGAACCGGGACAAAAAACTGTTTTTT. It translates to CASSDGNRDKKLFF.

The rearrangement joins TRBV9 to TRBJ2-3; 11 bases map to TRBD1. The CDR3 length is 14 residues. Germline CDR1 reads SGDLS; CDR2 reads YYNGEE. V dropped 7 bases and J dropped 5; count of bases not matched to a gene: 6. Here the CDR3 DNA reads TGTGCCAGCGGCCCGGGACAGGGGGGAGATACGCAGTATTTT. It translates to CASGPGQGGDTQYF.

In DNA, the CDR3 is TGCAGCGTTGAAGAGGGCTCCTACGAGCAGTACTTC. Its protein product is CSVEEGSYEQYF. The rearrangement joins TRBV29-1 to TRBJ2-7; D is uncertain. V dropped 0 bases and J dropped 0 bases, with 3 bases sitting between them. The germline gives CDR1 SQVTM, CDR2 ANQGSEA. The CDR3 totals 12 residues.

In DNA form, the CDR3 reads TGTGCCAGCAGCGCCTCGACTAGCGAGGATGAGCAGTTCTTC. Amino acid sequence: CASSASTSEDEQFF. The genes are TRBV11-3 and TRBJ2-1; 8 nucleotides agree with TRBD2. V was pared by 5 bases and J by 8 bases, with 8 bases of the junction left unmatched. CDR1 and CDR2 (germline): SGHNT, YENEEA. This CDR3 region has 14 residues.

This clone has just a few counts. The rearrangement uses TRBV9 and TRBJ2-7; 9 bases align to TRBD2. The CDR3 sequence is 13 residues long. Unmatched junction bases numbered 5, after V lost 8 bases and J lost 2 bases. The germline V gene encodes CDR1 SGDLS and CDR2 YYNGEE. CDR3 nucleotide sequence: TGTGCCAGGCAGCGGGAGGCAACCTACGAGCAGTACTTC. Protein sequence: CARQREATYEQYF.

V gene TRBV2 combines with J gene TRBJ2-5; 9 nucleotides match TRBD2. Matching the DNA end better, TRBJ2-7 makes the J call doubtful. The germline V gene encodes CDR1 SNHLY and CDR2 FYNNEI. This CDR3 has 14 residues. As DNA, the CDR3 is TGTGCCAGCAGCTTTAGCGGGAGCTCCTACGAGCAGTACTTC. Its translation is CASSFSGSSYEQYF.

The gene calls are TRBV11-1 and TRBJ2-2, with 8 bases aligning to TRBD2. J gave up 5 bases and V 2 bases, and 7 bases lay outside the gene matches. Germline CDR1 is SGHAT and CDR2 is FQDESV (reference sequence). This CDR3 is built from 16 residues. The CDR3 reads CASSLLGGRSTGELFF. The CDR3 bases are TGTGCCAGCAGCTTACTTGGCGGGAGGAGTACCGGGGAGCTGTTTTTT.

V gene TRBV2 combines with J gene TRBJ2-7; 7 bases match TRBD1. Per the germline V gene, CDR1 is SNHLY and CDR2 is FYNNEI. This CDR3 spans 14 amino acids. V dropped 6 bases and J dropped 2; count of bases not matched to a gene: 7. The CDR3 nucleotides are TGTGCCAGCAGCGTAGACAGGGCGACCTACGAGCAGTACTTC. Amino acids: CASSVDRATYEQYF.

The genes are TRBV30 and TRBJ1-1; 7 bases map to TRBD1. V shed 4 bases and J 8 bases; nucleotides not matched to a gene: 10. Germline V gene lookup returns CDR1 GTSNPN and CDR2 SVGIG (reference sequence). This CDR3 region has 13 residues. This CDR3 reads CAWKHRGLLEAFF. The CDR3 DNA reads TGTGCCTGGAAGCACAGGGGATTACTCGAAGCTTTCTTT.

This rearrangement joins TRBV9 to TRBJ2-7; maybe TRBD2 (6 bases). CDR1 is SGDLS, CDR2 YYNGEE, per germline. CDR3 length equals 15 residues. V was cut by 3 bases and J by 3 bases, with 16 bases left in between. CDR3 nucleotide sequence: TGTGCCAGCAGCGGTACAGGTACCGGGGGCTACGAGCAGTACTTC. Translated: CASSGTGTGGYEQYF.

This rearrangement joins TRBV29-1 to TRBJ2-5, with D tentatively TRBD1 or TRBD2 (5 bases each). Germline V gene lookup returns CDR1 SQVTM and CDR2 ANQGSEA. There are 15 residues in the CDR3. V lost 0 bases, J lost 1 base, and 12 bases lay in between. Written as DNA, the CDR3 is TGCAGCGTTGAAGAGAGGGGCGGGTTCCAAGAGACCCAGTACTTC. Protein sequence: CSVEERGGFQETQYF.

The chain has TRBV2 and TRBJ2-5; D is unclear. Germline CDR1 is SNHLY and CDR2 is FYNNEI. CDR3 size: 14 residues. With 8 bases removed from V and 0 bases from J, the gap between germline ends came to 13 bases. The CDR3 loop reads CASRVLGNQETQYF. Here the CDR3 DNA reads TGTGCCAGCCGGGTCCTGGGGAACCAAGAGACCCAGTACTTC.

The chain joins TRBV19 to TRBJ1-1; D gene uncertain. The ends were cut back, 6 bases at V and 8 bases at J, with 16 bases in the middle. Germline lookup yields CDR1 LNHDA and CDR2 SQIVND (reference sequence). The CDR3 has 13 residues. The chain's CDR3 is CASRKLRTEEAFF. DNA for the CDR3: TGTGCCAGTAGAAAGCTCAGGACCGAAGAAGCTTTCTTT.

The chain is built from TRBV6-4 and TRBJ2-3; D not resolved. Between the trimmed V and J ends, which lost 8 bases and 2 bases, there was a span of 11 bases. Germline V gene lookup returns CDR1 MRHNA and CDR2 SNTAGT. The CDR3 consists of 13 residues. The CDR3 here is CASGRTNTDTQYF. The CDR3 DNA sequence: TGTGCCAGCGGCCGGACCAACACAGATACGCAGTATTTT.

The CDR3, as DNA: TGTGCCAGCAGGGAAAGGACGGTTAGCAGTCAGCCCCAGCATTTT. Translation: CASRERTVSSQPQHF. V is TRBV21-1 and J is TRBJ1-5. TRBV21-1 is marked as a pseudogene. The CDR3 is 15 amino acids.

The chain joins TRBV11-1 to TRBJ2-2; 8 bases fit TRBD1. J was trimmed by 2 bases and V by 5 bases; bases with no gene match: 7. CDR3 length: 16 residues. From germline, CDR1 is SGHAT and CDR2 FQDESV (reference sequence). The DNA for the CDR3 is TGTGCCAGCAGCCCCCAGGGGGCTGTCAACACCGGGGAGCTGTTTTTT. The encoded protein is CASSPQGAVNTGELFF.